This TCR beta chain stems from a study of blood T cells in healthy people across ages. General study results and limits: There were more naive CD4+ cells and higher diversity in long-lived donors than in aged donors.

For the second PCR, which ran for about 6 to 11 cycles, a sample-barcoded 5' primer and a J-beta primer mix were used. MiXCR, applied by TCRdb to the 5' RACE reads, yields one record per CDR3 protein. The profile shows 1.8 million or so distinct CDR3 sequences, approximately 39% of them singletons. Germline CDR1 reads DFQATT; CDR2 reads SNEGSKA (reference sequence). CDR3 size: 14 residues. V trimming: 6 bases; J trimming: 3 bases; junction bases outside the gene matches: 7. A minimum of 7 million PBMCs was isolated per sample. This clonotype has a handful of counts. No antigen is known for it. The specimen was blood. This clonotype originated in a human donor in good health. The chain carries TRBV20-1 and TRBJ2-1; 8 bases map to TRBD2. CDR3 sequence (DNA): TGCAGTGCACTGCGGGGGGCCCTCTACAATGAGCAGTTCTTC. Translation: CSALRGALYNEQFF.